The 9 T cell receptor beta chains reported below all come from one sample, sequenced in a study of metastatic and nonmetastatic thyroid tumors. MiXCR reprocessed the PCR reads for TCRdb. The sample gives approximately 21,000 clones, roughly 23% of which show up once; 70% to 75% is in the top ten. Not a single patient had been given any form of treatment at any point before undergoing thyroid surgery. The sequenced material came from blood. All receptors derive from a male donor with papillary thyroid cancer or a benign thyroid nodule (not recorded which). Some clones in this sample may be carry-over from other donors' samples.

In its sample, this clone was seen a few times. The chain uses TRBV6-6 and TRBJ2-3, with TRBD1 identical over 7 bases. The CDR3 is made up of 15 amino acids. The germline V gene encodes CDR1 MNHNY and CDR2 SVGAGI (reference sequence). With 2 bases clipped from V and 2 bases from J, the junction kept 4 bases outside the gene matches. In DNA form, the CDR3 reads TGTGCCAGCAGTTACCGGGACAGCTTCACAGATACGCAGTATTTT. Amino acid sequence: CASSYRDSFTDTQYF.

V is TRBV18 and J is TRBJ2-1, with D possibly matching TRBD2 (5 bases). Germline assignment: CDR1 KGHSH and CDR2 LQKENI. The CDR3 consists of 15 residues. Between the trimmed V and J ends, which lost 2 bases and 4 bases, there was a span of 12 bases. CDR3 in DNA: TGTGCCAGCTCACCAGAGTCCGAGCGGTACAATGAGCAGTTCTTC. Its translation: CASSPESERYNEQFF. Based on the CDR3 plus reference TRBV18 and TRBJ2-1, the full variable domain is NAGVMQNPRHLVRRRGQEARLRCSPMKGHSHVYWYRQLPEEGLKFMVYLQKENIIDESGMPKERFSAEFPKEGPSILRIQQVVRGDSAAYFCASSPESERYNEQFFGPGTRLTVL.

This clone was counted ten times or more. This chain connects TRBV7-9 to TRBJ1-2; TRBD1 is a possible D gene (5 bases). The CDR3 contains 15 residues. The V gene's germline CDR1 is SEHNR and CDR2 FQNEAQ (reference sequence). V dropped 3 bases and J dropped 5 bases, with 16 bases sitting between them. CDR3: CASSLGRWSGYGYTF. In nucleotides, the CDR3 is TGTGCCAGCAGCTTGGGACGGTGGTCTGGATATGGCTACACCTTC. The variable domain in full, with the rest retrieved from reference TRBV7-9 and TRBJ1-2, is DTGVSQNPRHKITKRGQNVTFRCDPISEHNRLYWYRQTLGQGPEFLTYFQNEAQLEKSRLLSDRFSAERPKGSFSTLEIQRTEQGDSAMYLCASSLGRWSGYGYTFGSGTRLTVV.

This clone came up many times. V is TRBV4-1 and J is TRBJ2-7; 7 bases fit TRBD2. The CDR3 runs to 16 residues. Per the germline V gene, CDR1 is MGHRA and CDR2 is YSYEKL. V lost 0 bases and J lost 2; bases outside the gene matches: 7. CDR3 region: CASSQDGGRIPYEQYF. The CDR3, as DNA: TGCGCCAGCAGCCAAGACGGCGGGAGAATCCCCTACGAGCAGTACTTC.

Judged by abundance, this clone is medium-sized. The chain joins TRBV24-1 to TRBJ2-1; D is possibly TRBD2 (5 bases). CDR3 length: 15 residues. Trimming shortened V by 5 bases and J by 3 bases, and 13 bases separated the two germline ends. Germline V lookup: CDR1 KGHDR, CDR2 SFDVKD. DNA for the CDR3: TGTGCCACCAGTGGTATGGGAGTTGACTACAATGAGCAGTTCTTC. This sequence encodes CATSGMGVDYNEQFF.

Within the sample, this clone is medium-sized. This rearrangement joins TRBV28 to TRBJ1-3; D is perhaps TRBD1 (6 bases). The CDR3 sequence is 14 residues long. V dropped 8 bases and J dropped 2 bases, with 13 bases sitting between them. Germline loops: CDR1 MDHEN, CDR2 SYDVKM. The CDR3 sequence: CASGPGTTGNTIYF. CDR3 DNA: TGTGCCAGCGGCCCCGGGACAACTGGAAACACCATATATTTT. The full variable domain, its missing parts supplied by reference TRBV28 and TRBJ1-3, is DVKVTQSSRYLVKRTGEKVFLECVQDMDHENMFWYRQDPGLGLRLIYFSYDVKMKEKGDIPEGYSVSREKKERFSLILESASTNQTSMYLCASGPGTTGNTIYFGEGSWLTVV.

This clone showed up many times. The CDR3 spells CASSLGGLADYNEQFF. CDR3 DNA sequence: TGTGCCAGCAGCTTAGGGGGACTAGCGGACTACAATGAGCAGTTCTTC. The chain combines TRBV11-3 with TRBJ2-1; 11 bases map to TRBD2. The CDR3 has 16 amino acids. V dropped 1 base and J dropped 3; count of bases not matched to a gene: 2. In germline, CDR1 is SGHNT, CDR2 YENEEA.

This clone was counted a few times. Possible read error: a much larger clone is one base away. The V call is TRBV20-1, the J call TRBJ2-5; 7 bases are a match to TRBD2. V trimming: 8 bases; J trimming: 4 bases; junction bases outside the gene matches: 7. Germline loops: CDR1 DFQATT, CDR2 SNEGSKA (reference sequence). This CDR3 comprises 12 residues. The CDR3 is CSCGRGGETQYF. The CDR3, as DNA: TGCAGTTGCGGGAGAGGTGGAGAGACCCAGTACTTC.

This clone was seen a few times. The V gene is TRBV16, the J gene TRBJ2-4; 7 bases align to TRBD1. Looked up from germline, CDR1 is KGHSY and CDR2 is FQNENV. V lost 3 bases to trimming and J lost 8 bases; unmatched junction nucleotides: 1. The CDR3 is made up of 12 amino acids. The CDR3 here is CASSHQGDIQYF. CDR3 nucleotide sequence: TGTGCCAGCAGCCATCAGGGGGACATTCAGTACTTC.